These T cell receptor beta chains were read from a single sample in a study of shared clonotypes between healthy human individuals. Sequencing was performed with immunoSEQ multiplex PCR; in TCRdb, only in-frame clones are kept and a portion is missing. The repertoire holds 2,500,000 or so clones, 80% to 95% seen once, with approximately 0.39% in the top ten. Sequenced input: naive CD4+ T cells from PBMCs. The origin of the receptors is a man aged 18 to 29 in good health. Some clones in this sample may be carry-over from other donors' samples. CDR3s leave out the opening cysteine and the closing phenylalanine or tryptophan. The order of the fields is V gene, J gene, CDR3 protein.

v_gene: TRBV2
j_gene: TRBJ2-2
CDR3aa: ASSLTGITGELF

v_gene: TRBV28
j_gene: TRBJ2-5
CDR3aa: ASSSTAPGWETQY

v_gene: TRBV7-3
j_gene: TRBJ2-5
CDR3aa: ASSSGGRAKNQETQY

v_gene: TRBV18
j_gene: TRBJ2-5
CDR3aa: ASSPDRGALGETQY

v_gene: TRBV6-6
j_gene: TRBJ2-2
CDR3aa: ASSYSTGGLF

v_gene: TRBV5-1
j_gene: TRBJ1-2
CDR3aa: ASSAGTYYGYT

v_gene: TRBV5-4
j_gene: TRBJ2-3
CDR3aa: ASSPDYRGGDTQY

v_gene: TRBV28
j_gene: TRBJ1-4
CDR3aa: ASSLRDPREKLF

v_gene: TRBV21-1
j_gene: TRBJ1-5
CDR3aa: ARKNEH

v_gene: TRBV7-3
j_gene: TRBJ2-2
CDR3aa: ASSSITLGSSGELF

v_gene: TRBV29-1
j_gene: TRBJ1-5
CDR3aa: SVALGGQPQH

v_gene: TRBV19
j_gene: TRBJ2-1
CDR3aa: ASGENLDPINEQF

v_gene: TRBV9
j_gene: TRBJ2-3
CDR3aa: ASSTRTSGSTDTQY

v_gene: TRBV30
j_gene: TRBJ2-5
CDR3aa: AWSVKGTQY

v_gene: TRBV19
j_gene: TRBJ1-2
CDR3aa: ASSVGQGAADNYGYT

v_gene: TRBV19
j_gene: TRBJ1-5
CDR3aa: ASSIQGRSIQPQH

v_gene: TRBV2
j_gene: TRBJ2-2
CDR3aa: ASSDVGGSTGELF

v_gene: TRBV9
j_gene: TRBJ1-2
CDR3aa: ASSAAGEDGYT

v_gene: TRBV5-4
j_gene: TRBJ2-3
CDR3aa: ASSEYRQGLDTQY

v_gene: TRBV7-3
j_gene: TRBJ2-1
CDR3aa: ASSLPGLAGEQF

v_gene: TRBV27
j_gene: TRBJ1-1
CDR3aa: ASRELQGRSEAF

v_gene: TRBV19
j_gene: TRBJ2-2
CDR3aa: ASRGARGPRGGELF

v_gene: TRBV19
j_gene: TRBJ1-4
CDR3aa: ASSWSQGREKLF

v_gene: TRBV6-5
j_gene: TRBJ2-7
CDR3aa: ASSFSGRPSYEQY

v_gene: TRBV7-3
j_gene: TRBJ2-1
CDR3aa: ASSRTSGSYNEQF

v_gene: TRBV6-5
j_gene: TRBJ2-5
CDR3aa: ASSSTRAGETQY

v_gene: TRBV18
j_gene: TRBJ2-3
CDR3aa: ASSPKAGAEDTQY

v_gene: TRBV18
j_gene: TRBJ2-5
CDR3aa: ASSPNRPQETQY

v_gene: TRBV2
j_gene: TRBJ2-2
CDR3aa: ASSERYWNRITGELF

v_gene: TRBV7-3
j_gene: TRBJ2-7
CDR3aa: ASSLFPGLAAEQY

v_gene: TRBV18
j_gene: TRBJ2-1
CDR3aa: ASSPLRQGSRQF

v_gene: TRBV6-1
j_gene: TRBJ1-2
CDR3aa: ASSATGNGYT

v_gene: TRBV5-1
j_gene: TRBJ1-1
CDR3aa: ASSYDRAHTEAF

v_gene: TRBV4-2
j_gene: TRBJ2-1
CDR3aa: ASSQGLAGVGNEQF

v_gene: TRBV4-1
j_gene: TRBJ1-5
CDR3aa: ASSPGLGQGYNQPQH

v_gene: TRBV5-6
j_gene: TRBJ1-2
CDR3aa: ASSLVVPGHYYGYT

v_gene: TRBV9
j_gene: TRBJ2-7
CDR3aa: ASKGYEQY

v_gene: TRBV28
j_gene: TRBJ1-2
CDR3aa: ASSSPAPSRGNAGYT

v_gene: TRBV25-1
j_gene: TRBJ2-1
CDR3aa: ASSVVGGSDNEQF

v_gene: TRBV28
j_gene: TRBJ2-5
CDR3aa: ASSLMQGRLAEETQY

v_gene: TRBV23-1
j_gene: TRBJ2-7
CDR3aa: ASLTRDYDYEQY

v_gene: TRBV9
j_gene: TRBJ1-2
CDR3aa: ASSVAPGLSYGYT

v_gene: TRBV18
j_gene: TRBJ2-1
CDR3aa: ASSPTGGAYNEQF

v_gene: TRBV20-1
j_gene: TRBJ2-7
CDR3aa: SARGTYEQY

v_gene: TRBV6-1
j_gene: TRBJ1-1
CDR3aa: ASIRNTEAF

v_gene: TRBV6-1
j_gene: TRBJ1-5
CDR3aa: ASSENGYNQPQH

v_gene: TRBV18
j_gene: TRBJ1-2
CDR3aa: ASSPPGPTGGHGYT

v_gene: TRBV7-2
j_gene: TRBJ2-2
CDR3aa: ASSLGPGLAGAGTGELF

v_gene: TRBV30
j_gene: TRBJ1-1
CDR3aa: AWSVTGGRAF

v_gene: TRBV28
j_gene: TRBJ2-7
CDR3aa: ATAPPARLF

v_gene: TRBV5-4
j_gene: TRBJ2-5
CDR3aa: ASSLAVGGRGTQY

v_gene: TRBV4-3
j_gene: TRBJ2-2
CDR3aa: ASSSIYRGLGELF

v_gene: TRBV5-6
j_gene: TRBJ2-2
CDR3aa: ASSLNTGELF